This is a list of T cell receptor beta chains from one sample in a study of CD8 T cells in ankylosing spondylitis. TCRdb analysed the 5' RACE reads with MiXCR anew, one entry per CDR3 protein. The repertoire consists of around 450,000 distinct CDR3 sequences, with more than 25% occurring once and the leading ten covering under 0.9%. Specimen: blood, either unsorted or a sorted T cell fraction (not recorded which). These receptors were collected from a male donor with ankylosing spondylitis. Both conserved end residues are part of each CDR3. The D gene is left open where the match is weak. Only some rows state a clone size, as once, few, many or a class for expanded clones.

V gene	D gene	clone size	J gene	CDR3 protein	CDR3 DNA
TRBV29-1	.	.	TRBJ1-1	CSVASLMNTEAFF	TGCAGCGTTGCATCCCTGATGAACACTGAAGCTTTCTTT
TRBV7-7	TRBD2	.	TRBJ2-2	CASSLAGLAGVTGELFF	TGTGCCAGCAGCTTAGCCGGACTAGCGGGAGTCACCGGGGAGCTGTTTTTT
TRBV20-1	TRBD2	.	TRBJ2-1	CSALTSGSVEQFF	TGCAGTGCTCTGACTAGCGGGAGCGTTGAGCAGTTCTTC
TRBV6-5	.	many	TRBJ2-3	CASSYGAGDTQYF	TGTGCCAGCAGTTACGGGGCAGGAGATACGCAGTATTTT
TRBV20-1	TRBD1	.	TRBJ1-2	CSATGTGGTGYTF	TGCAGTGCGACCGGGACAGGGGGGACTGGCTACACCTTC
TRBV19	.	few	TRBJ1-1	CASKKGPMNTEAFF	TGTGCCAGTAAAAAGGGCCCTATGAACACTGAAGCTTTCTTT
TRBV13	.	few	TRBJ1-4	CASSLARSGGGEKLFF	TGTGCCAGCAGCTTGGCTCGGTCCGGGGGGGGTGAAAAACTGTTTTTT
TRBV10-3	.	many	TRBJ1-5	CAISANNQPQHF	TGTGCCATCAGTGCCAACAATCAGCCCCAGCATTTT
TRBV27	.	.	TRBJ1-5	CASSSLGGGGQPQHF	TGTGCCAGCAGTTCGCTAGGGGGGGGCGGTCAGCCCCAGCATTTT
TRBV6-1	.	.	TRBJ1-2	CASTMSGGFYGYTF	TGTGCCAGCACCATGTCGGGGGGATTCTATGGCTACACCTTC
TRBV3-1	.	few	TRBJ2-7	CASSHNFEQYF	TGTGCCAGCAGCCACAATTTCGAGCAGTACTTC
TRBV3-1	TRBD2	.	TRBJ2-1	CASSQDGGRAYNEQFF	TGTGCCAGCAGCCAAGATGGGGGGAGGGCCTACAATGAGCAGTTCTTC
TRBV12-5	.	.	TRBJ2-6	CASGPPSGANVLTF	TGTGCTAGTGGCCCGCCGTCTGGGGCCAACGTCCTGACTTTC
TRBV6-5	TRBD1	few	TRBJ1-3	CASSSGTGDSGNTIYF	TGTGCCAGCAGTTCCGGGACAGGCGACTCTGGAAACACCATATATTTT
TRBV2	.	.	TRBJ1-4	CASSVEGINEKLFF	TGTGCCAGCAGTGTGGAGGGCATTAATGAAAAACTGTTTTTT
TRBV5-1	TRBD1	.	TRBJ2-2	CASSTTGGNTGELFF	TGCGCCAGCAGCACCACAGGGGGCAACACCGGGGAGCTGTTTTTT
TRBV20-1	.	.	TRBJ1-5	CSARKGAQPQHF	TGCAGTGCTAGGAAGGGTGCTCAGCCCCAGCATTTT
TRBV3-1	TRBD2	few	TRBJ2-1	CASSRGGASGREIF	TGTGCCAGCAGCCGAGGGGGGGCTAGCGGGAGAGAAATCTTC
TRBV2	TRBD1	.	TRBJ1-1	CASSRQGRDTEAFF	TGTGCCAGCAGTCGACAGGGACGGGACACTGAAGCTTTCTTT
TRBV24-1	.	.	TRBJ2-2	CATSDSGAVNTGELFF	TGTGCCACCAGTGATTCAGGGGCGGTCAACACCGGGGAGCTGTTTTTT
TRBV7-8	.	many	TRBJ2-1	CASSLAVGPYNEQFF	TGTGCCAGCAGCTTAGCGGTGGGCCCCTACAATGAGCAGTTCTTC
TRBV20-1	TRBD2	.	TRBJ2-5	CSAPDLAGGSQETQYF	TGCAGTGCTCCAGATTTAGCGGGAGGATCCCAAGAGACCCAGTACTTC
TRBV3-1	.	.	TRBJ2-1	CASSHSVNNEQFF	TGTGCCAGCAGCCACTCCGTCAACAATGAGCAGTTCTTC
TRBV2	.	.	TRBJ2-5	CASTPGVRQTQYF	TGTGCCAGCACCCCAGGGGTGCGACAGACCCAGTACTTC
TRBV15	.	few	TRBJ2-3	CATSARGFSTDTQYF	TGTGCCACCAGCGCACGAGGATTTAGCACAGATACGCAGTATTTT
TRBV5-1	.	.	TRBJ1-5	CASSFGPLAGDNQPQHF	TGCGCCAGCAGCTTTGGCCCACTGGCGGGTGACAATCAGCCCCAGCATTTT
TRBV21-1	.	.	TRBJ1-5	CASSKRGARNQPQHF	TGTGCCAGCAGCAAAAGGGGGGCAAGGAATCAGCCCCAGCATTTT
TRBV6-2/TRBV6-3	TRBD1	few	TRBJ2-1	CASTRGSVDNEQFF	TGTGCCAGCACCAGGGGGAGCGTGGACAATGAGCAGTTCTTC
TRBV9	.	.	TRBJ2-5	CASSVAERETQYF	TGTGCCAGCAGCGTAGCGGAGCGAGAGACCCAGTACTTC
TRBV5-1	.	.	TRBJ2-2	CASPKGGNTGELFF	TGCGCCAGTCCTAAAGGGGGAAACACCGGGGAGCTGTTTTTT
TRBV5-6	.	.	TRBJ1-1	CASSLRQVNTEAFF	TGTGCCAGCAGCTTGAGACAGGTGAACACTGAAGCTTTCTTT
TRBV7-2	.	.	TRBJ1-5	CASSFDTGRSNQPQHF	TGTGCCAGCAGCTTTGACACAGGGCGAAGCAATCAGCCCCAGCATTTT
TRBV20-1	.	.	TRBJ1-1	CSARVPQQVGEAFF	TGCAGTGCTAGAGTTCCCCAGCAGGTGGGTGAAGCTTTCTTT
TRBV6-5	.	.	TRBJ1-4	CASSFRLDEKLFF	TGTGCCAGCAGTTTCCGATTAGATGAAAAACTGTTTTTT
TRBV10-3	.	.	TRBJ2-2	CAISWEDRPPTGELFF	TGTGCCATCAGCTGGGAGGACAGGCCACCCACCGGGGAGCTGTTTTTT
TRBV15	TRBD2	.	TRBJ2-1	CATSRTRLAEYNEQFF	TGTGCCACCAGCAGGACCCGACTAGCGGAATACAATGAGCAGTTCTTC
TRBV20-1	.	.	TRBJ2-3	CSSYLPGDNTQYF	TGCAGTAGCTACCTACCGGGGGATAATACGCAGTATTTT
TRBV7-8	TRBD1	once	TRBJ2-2	CASSSRVTGVVTGELFF	TGTGCCAGCAGTTCCAGGGTGACAGGGGTTGTGACCGGGGAGCTGTTTTTT